This is a list of T cell receptor beta chains from one sample in a study of siplizumab effects on memory and regulatory T cells. Sequencing was performed with immunoSEQ multiplex PCR; in TCRdb, only in-frame clones are kept and a portion is missing. The profile covers more than 85,000 clones, with less than 95% appearing a single time and approximately 0.58% taken by the ten largest. The sample comprised Tregs sorted from blood. All receptors come from a human donor in good health. Both conserved end residues are part of each CDR3. D genes are given only for firm matches. Not all rows give a size; the values are once, few, many and, for expanded clones, a class.

v_gene	j_gene	abundance	d_gene	CDR3aa	CDR3nt
TRBV19	TRBJ2-1	NA	NA	CASSAFLGSYNEQFF	TGTGCCAGTAGTGCATTCCTGGGCTCCTACAATGAGCAGTTCTTC
TRBV5-1	TRBJ2-3	NA	NA	CASSVGTEWDTQYF	TGCGCCAGCAGCGTCGGGACGGAATGGGATACGCAGTATTTT
TRBV10-2	TRBJ2-3	NA	TRBD2	CASSGISGSADTQYF	TGCGCCAGCAGTGGTATTAGCGGGAGCGCGGATACGCAGTATTTT
TRBV6-5	TRBJ2-7	NA	TRBD2	CASSSIAGAYEQYF	TGTGCCAGCAGTTCGATAGCGGGAGCCTACGAGCAGTACTTC
TRBV28	TRBJ2-7	NA	NA	CASSQTGLEQYF	TGTGCCAGCAGTCAAACAGGGCTCGAGCAGTACTTC
TRBV6-5	TRBJ1-5	NA	NA	CASSYSNIGQPQHF	TGTGCCAGCAGTTACTCCAATATTGGGCAGCCCCAGCATTTT
TRBV18	TRBJ1-1	NA	NA	CASSPLREGTEAFF	TGTGCCAGCTCACCATTAAGGGAAGGCACTGAAGCTTTCTTT
TRBV15	TRBJ2-7	NA	NA	CATSRDIGSTIAYEQYF	TGTGCCACCAGCAGAGATATCGGTTCGACGATAGCCTACGAGCAGTACTTC
TRBV2	TRBJ1-1	NA	NA	CASSERETEAFF	TGTGCCAGCAGTGAACGGGAGACTGAAGCTTTCTTT
TRBV5-4	TRBJ2-5	NA	NA	CASSLSGSQQWAGTQYF	TGTGCCAGCAGCTTGTCGGGGAGTCAACAATGGGCCGGGACCCAGTACTTC
TRBV5-4	TRBJ2-3	NA	NA	CASSLRGVGTDTQYF	TGTGCCAGCAGCTTGCGGGGTGTGGGCACAGATACGCAGTATTTT
TRBV28	TRBJ1-1	NA	TRBD1	CATRDRSLNTEAFF	TGTGCCACCCGGGACAGGTCCCTGAACACTGAAGCTTTCTTT
TRBV2	TRBJ2-2	few	NA	CASSGRVMSFGELFF	TGTGCCAGCAGTGGAAGAGTAATGTCCTTTGGGGAGCTGTTTTTT
TRBV27	TRBJ2-1	NA	TRBD2	CASAPFSGSFNEQFF	TGTGCCAGCGCGCCATTTAGCGGGAGTTTCAATGAGCAGTTCTTC
TRBV4-1	TRBJ2-7	NA	NA	CASSQVGPSGSHEQYF	TGCGCCAGCAGCCAAGTCGGTCCGTCGGGATCTCACGAGCAGTACTTC
TRBV5-4	TRBJ2-3	NA	NA	CASRPSGTDTQYF	TGTGCCAGCAGACCTAGCGGCACAGATACGCAGTATTTT
TRBV27	TRBJ1-1	NA	NA	CASGRGVAPGAFF	TGTGCCAGCGGCAGAGGGGTCGCCCCGGGAGCTTTCTTT
TRBV19	TRBJ1-3	NA	NA	CASSIVGSGNTIYF	TGTGCCAGTAGTATAGTGGGCTCTGGAAACACCATATATTTT
TRBV5-1	TRBJ2-1	NA	TRBD2	CASSLGGLAEGGQFF	TGCGCCAGCAGCTTGGGCGGACTAGCGGAGGGAGGGCAGTTCTTC
TRBV11-2	TRBJ1-1	NA	NA	CASSLGGLNTEAFF	TGTGCCAGCAGCTTAGGGGGCTTGAACACTGAAGCTTTCTTT
TRBV18	TRBJ1-2	NA	NA	CASSPQIGPHRDNYGYTF	TGTGCCAGCTCACCACAAATCGGGCCACACAGGGATAACTATGGCTACACCTTC
TRBV7-9	TRBJ2-7	NA	NA	CASSFSYEQYF	TGTGCCAGCAGCTTTTCCTACGAGCAGTACTTC